Shown below are 18 T cell receptor beta chains from a single sample sequenced in a study of T-cell reconstitution after alpha-beta-depleted transplantation in children. Unique molecular identifiers were incorporated during preparation of the TCRbeta library. TCRdb redid the calling of the PCR reads with MiXCR, one entry per CDR3 protein. The table lists fewer than 250,000 distinct CDR3 sequences, approximately 15% of them singletons. The sequencing here drew on PBMCs, mostly from graft donor cells, taken 360 days after TCRalphabeta/CD19-depleted stem cell transplant. These receptors were collected from a male patient under 10 years old who had a stem cell transplant for acute lymphoblastic leukemia, so the T cells may come from the graft donor.

The V gene is TRBV19, the J gene TRBJ2-7; no clear D. Germline V gene lookup returns CDR1 LNHDA and CDR2 SQIVND (reference sequence). This CDR3 is built from 15 residues. Trimming cost V 5 bases and J 1 base, with 15 bases left between them. CDR3 loop: CASSLRLALSYEQYF. DNA for the CDR3: TGTGCCAGTAGTCTCCGGTTGGCACTTTCCTACGAGCAGTACTTC.

The sample holds many counts of this clonotype. The rearrangement joins TRBV12-3 or TRBV12-4 to TRBJ1-3; no firm D call. The CDR3 is 12 residues long. V shed 5 bases and J shed 4 bases, with 6 bases lying between them. CDR3 sequence (DNA): TGTGCCAGCAGTCGTAACGGAAACACCATATATTTT. It is translated as CASSRNGNTIYF.

The chain recombines TRBV6-2 or TRBV6-3 with TRBJ2-3, with TRBD2 as a possible D gene (5 bases). The length of the CDR3 is 14 residues. Trimming stripped 5 bases from V and 2 bases from J, with 11 bases between. Germline V CDR1 and CDR2: MNHEY, SVGEGT. CDR3 sequence reads: CASSRGLATDTQYF. The DNA of the CDR3 is TGTGCCAGCAGTCGCGGACTGGCCACAGATACGCAGTATTTT.

This clonotype was seen repeatedly, ten times or more. The chain couples TRBV7-8 to TRBJ2-6, with D possibly being TRBD1 (5 bases). Germline V gene data show CDR1 as SGHVS and CDR2 as FQNEAQ. This CDR3 contains 17 residues. The V end lost 1 base, the J end lost 0 bases, and 10 bases lay between the germline ends. The CDR3 sequence: CASSLEGLGSGANVLTF. CDR3 bases: TGTGCCAGCAGCTTAGAGGGGCTTGGCTCTGGGGCCAACGTCCTGACTTTC. Using reference TRBV7-8 and TRBJ2-6 for the parts outside the CDR3, the full variable domain is GAGVSQSPRYKVAKRGQDVALRCDPISGHVSLFWYQQALGQGPEFLTYFQNEAQLDKSGLPSDRFFAERPEGSVSTLKIQRTQQEDSAVYLCASSLEGLGSGANVLTFGAGSRLTVL.

V and J are TRBV20-1 and TRBJ2-5; D remains unclear. CDR1 and CDR2 (germline): DFQATT, SNEGSKA (reference sequence). V shed 4 bases and J shed 5 bases, with 17 bases lying between them. The CDR3 totals 14 residues. The CDR3 coding sequence is TGCAGTGCTATAGTACCACTCCGGTGGGAGACCCAGTACTTC. Translating it yields CSAIVPLRWETQYF.

This chain links TRBV20-1 with TRBJ2-3, with 11 bases matching TRBD2. The V segment lost 2 bases and the J segment 0 bases; nucleotides outside the gene matches: 16. Germline V gene data show CDR1 as DFQATT and CDR2 as SNEGSKA (reference sequence). The CDR3 covers 20 residues. The CDR3 protein is CSARMVATSGARRSTDTQYF. DNA for the CDR3: TGCAGTGCTAGAATGGTCGCGACTAGCGGGGCCCGCAGGAGCACAGATACGCAGTATTTT.

The rearrangement joins TRBV20-1 to TRBJ2-1; D is perhaps TRBD1 (5 bases). V was shortened by 0 bases and J by 7 bases, with 16 bases between the two germline ends. Germline V gene lookup returns CDR1 DFQATT and CDR2 SNEGSKA (reference sequence). The CDR3 has 15 residues. The CDR3 bases are TGCAGTGCTAGAGATGACTTTCCTCAGGGAAATGAGCAGTTCTTC. It codes for CSARDDFPQGNEQFF.

V and J are TRBV5-1 and TRBJ2-1; TRBD2 matches 8 bases. J lost 8 bases, V lost 0 bases, and 7 bases had no gene match. This CDR3 region has 15 residues. The germline V gene has CDR1 SGHRS and CDR2 YFSETQ. In DNA, the CDR3 is TGCGCCAGCAGCTTGGACGGGGGGGCTATCGATGAGCAGTTCTTC. Encoded protein: CASSLDGGAIDEQFF.

This sequence joins TRBV15 and TRBJ1-4; no clear D gene. The CDR3 runs 17 residues. CDR1 and CDR2 (germline): LNHNV, YYDKDF (reference sequence). The V end was cut by 1 base, the J end by 0 bases, with 12 bases between. The CDR3, as DNA: TGTGCCACCAGCAGAGGCCAGCTGGGAACAACTAATGAAAAACTGTTTTTT. It is translated as CATSRGQLGTTNEKLFF.

This clonotype was observed a few times. The V gene is TRBV12-3 or TRBV12-4, the J gene TRBJ2-7, with D possibly TRBD1 on 6 matching bases. The CDR3 consists of 15 residues. The V end lost 4 bases, the J end lost 5 bases, and 18 bases lay between the germline ends. The CDR3 DNA follows: TGTGCCAGCAGTTCCCCGGGACACCCGATGGACGAGCAGTACTTC. Translating gives CASSSPGHPMDEQYF.

This clonotype appeared a few times. The chain is built from TRBV5-1 and TRBJ2-6, with 9 bases matching TRBD1. Germline trimming cut 0 bases from V and 2 bases from J; bases unmatched to any gene: 3. Germline loops: CDR1 SGHRS, CDR2 YFSETQ. This CDR3 has 17 residues. CDR3 sequence: CASSLVRQGAGANVLTF. DNA for the CDR3: TGCGCCAGCAGCTTGGTAAGACAGGGGGCTGGGGCCAACGTCCTGACTTTC.

The V and J genes are TRBV11-3 and TRBJ1-1; unclear D gene. The CDR3 is made up of 16 amino acids. Germline V gene data show CDR1 as SGHNT and CDR2 as YENEEA. V shed 5 bases and J shed 1 base, with 17 bases lying between them. The CDR3 sequence is CASSPGGWEKNTEAFF. The DNA for the CDR3 is TGTGCCAGCAGCCCTGGTGGGTGGGAAAAGAACACTGAAGCTTTCTTT.

The chain couples TRBV29-1 to TRBJ2-3; TRBD2 agrees at 8 bases. The V and J ends lost 6 bases and 6 bases, in that order; junction bases with no gene match: 8. This CDR3 is 13 amino acids long. The germline gives CDR1 SQVTM, CDR2 ANQGSEA. The CDR3, as DNA: TGCAGCGTGAACCGGGGGGGCCCCGATACGCAGTATTTT. It specifies CSVNRGGPDTQYF.

This clonotype was detected once. The rearrangement joins TRBV29-1 to TRBJ1-1, with 8 bases aligning to TRBD1. Germline CDR1 and CDR2: SQVTM and ANQGSEA. The CDR3 totals 16 residues. J gave up 3 bases and V 4 bases, and 13 bases lay outside the gene matches. CDR3 DNA sequence: TGCAGCGTTGTACTCTCAGGGGGCGCATGGGACACTGAAGCTTTCTTT. As protein: CSVVLSGGAWDTEAFF.

The chain carries TRBV5-1 and TRBJ2-3, with a possible D match to TRBD1 (5 bases). Germline loops: CDR1 SGHRS, CDR2 YFSETQ. The CDR3 has 19 residues. The V and J ends lost 1 base and 0 bases respectively, with 21 bases between them. The CDR3 loop is CASSLWPGHSTPSTDTQYF. Written as DNA, the CDR3 is TGCGCCAGCAGCTTGTGGCCAGGACACTCTACCCCTAGCACAGATACGCAGTATTTT.

This clonotype was picked up a small number of times. This chain connects TRBV5-1 to TRBJ1-1, with 9 bases aligning to TRBD1. The CDR3 totals 17 residues. Germline V gene lookup returns CDR1 SGHRS and CDR2 YFSETQ. Trimming removed 4 bases from V and 2 bases from J; junction bases left unmatched: 12. The CDR3 sequence is CASSLLGGTGTNTEAFF. CDR3 bases: TGCGCCAGCAGCCTCCTGGGGGGGACAGGGACAAACACTGAAGCTTTCTTT.

This clonotype was counted between two and nine times. This chain links TRBV12-3 or TRBV12-4 with TRBJ2-1, with D possibly being TRBD1 or TRBD2 (5 bases each). V shed 8 bases and J shed 5 bases, with 13 bases lying between them. The length of the CDR3 is 13 residues. The CDR3 sequence is CASGETDNNEQFF. The CDR3 bases are TGTGCCAGCGGGGAGACAGATAACAATGAGCAGTTCTTC.

This clonotype showed up just a few times. The chain uses TRBV2 and TRBJ2-6; 7 positions match TRBD1. The CDR3 covers 17 residues. The germline gives CDR1 SNHLY, CDR2 FYNNEI. V shed 7 bases, J shed 0 bases, and the junction held 9 bases outside the gene matches. DNA for the CDR3: TGTGCCAGCACAAGTGACAGGGTTTTCTCTGGGGCCAACGTCCTGACTTTC. Amino acids: CASTSDRVFSGANVLTF.